This TCR gamma chain came from a study of intestinal T cells in coeliac disease (TCRdb year 2020). Some background on the complete study: In the TRG cohort, the mean age of coeliac patients was 15 to 16 years compared with approximately 58 years for controls, so the coeliac patients were much younger than the controls. Duodenal biopsies from roughly 11 coeliac disease patients and roughly 11 non-coeliac controls were included in the TCR-delta (TRD) cohort. Duodenal biopsies from around 35 coeliac disease patients and over 20 non-coeliac controls made up a second, larger TCR-gamma (TRG) cohort. Broader findings and caveats from the paper: Of about 54 biopsies, roughly 50 (94.4%) were correctly classified by TRG clustering, and a leave-one-out accuracy of roughly 87% was reported. In training, clustering based on TRD kmers put every one of the 22 biopsies in the right class, and the leave-one-out accuracy was reported as 91%. FFPE-derived DNA was found to be relatively degraded, and loss of a proportion of TCR sequences in each sample was likely caused by this degradation. It was not possible to tell repeated CDR3 amino acid sequences apart from PCR duplicates. Age was significantly different between the coeliac and control groups, but splitting the analysis by age did not give a significant classification.

Genomic DNA was extracted with the QIAamp DNA FFPE tissue kit from ten 5-um FFPE scrolls per case. To test whether coeliac disease can be classified from the TCR repertoire, the study used fully anonymised formalin-fixed paraffin-embedded duodenal biopsies that were not needed for diagnosis. This clone showed up just a few times. Its binding antigen is unknown. Per-nucleotide qualities are absent, and no much larger clonotype sits a single base away. Clipping removes 2 bases from V and 12 bases from J, with 4 as the unmatched junction base count. CDR3 length: 10 amino acids, cysteine to phenylalanine. Of all the DNA, just the CDR3 is kept, 30 bases in frame from base 1. As encoded in the germline V gene, CDR1 is VENAVY while CDR2 is YDSYNSRV. Receptors were amplified or captured by multiplex PCR. Instrument used: Ion Torrent PGM. The LymphoTrack kit, which has primers carrying Illumina adapters, was used to amplify TRG repertoires from around 200 ng of biopsy DNA. TRG amplicons were purified using AMPure XP beads, were quantified on a 2100 Bioanalyzer, and were pooled equimolarly. Sequencing of TRG libraries was performed on an Ion PGM instrument. The original methods were these. Using FastX, any read was removed if more than 10% of its nucleotides had quality scores below the third quartile calculated per patient. IMGT/HighV-QUEST was used to align the reads, assigning V, D and J genes, identifying CDR3 regions and assessing functionality. Sequences were converted to amino acids, and every sequence predicted to be non-functional was removed. CDR3s were split into kmers, with and without positional annotation; kmer frequencies underwent PCA, and samples were clustered using all 1023 combinations of PCs 1-10. Classification was validated by leave-one-out cross-validation, in which parameters were re-optimised on the remaining samples each time. Shannon diversity was computed with the vegan R package from repeated random subsamples equal to the lowest read count. TCRdb reprocessed the public reads with the caller CATT; rows with the same DNA were merged afterwards. Here the V and J calls rest on TCRdb's processing, not on the authors' analysis. Within this sample are over a thousand gamma-chain clones, with approximately 56% of them counted one time only. 5% to 6.5% of the sample is held by the ten biggest clonotypes.

The V and J genes are TRGV8 and TRGJ1 or TRGJ2. The specimen was a duodenal biopsy. The sequence derives from a human donor with celiac disease. The bases are TGTGCCACCTGGGATATGAGGAAACTCTTT. Its coded protein is CATWDMRKLF.